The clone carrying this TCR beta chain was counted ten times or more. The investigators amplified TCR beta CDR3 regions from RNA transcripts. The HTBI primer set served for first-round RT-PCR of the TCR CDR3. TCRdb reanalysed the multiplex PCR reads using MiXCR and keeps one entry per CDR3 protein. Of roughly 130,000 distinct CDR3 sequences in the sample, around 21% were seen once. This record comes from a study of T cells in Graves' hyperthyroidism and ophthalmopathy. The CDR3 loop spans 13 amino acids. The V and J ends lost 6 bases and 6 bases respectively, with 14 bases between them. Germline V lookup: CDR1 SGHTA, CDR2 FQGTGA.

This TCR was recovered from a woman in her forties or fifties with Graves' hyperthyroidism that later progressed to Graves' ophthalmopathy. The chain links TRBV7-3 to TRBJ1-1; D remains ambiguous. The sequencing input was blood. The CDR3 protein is CASSSSPLAEAFF. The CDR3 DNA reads TGTGCCAGCAGTTCCAGTCCCCTCGCTGAAGCTTTCTTT.